The rows below give T cell receptor beta chains drawn from one sample of a study of T-cell reconstitution after alpha-beta-depleted transplantation in children. TCRdb reprocessed the PCR reads with MiXCR, giving one entry per CDR3 protein. This table has around 92,000 distinct CDR3 sequences, about 12% appearing once. Material: PBMCs from the stem cell graft donor, obtained from the stem cell graft. These receptors came from a human donor who donated a stem cell graft to a child with inherited bone marrow failure. Both conserved end residues are part of each CDR3. The order of the fields is V gene, clone size, J gene, D gene, CDR3 protein, CDR3 DNA. The D gene is left open where the match is weak. Not every row has a clone size; where given, it reads once, few, many or a size class.

V gene: TRBV7-9; clone size: -; J gene: TRBJ2-1; D gene: -; CDR3 protein: CASSLASGTYNEQFF; CDR3 DNA: TGTGCCAGCAGCTTAGCTAGCGGAACCTACAATGAGCAGTTCTTC
V gene: TRBV28; clone size: many; J gene: TRBJ2-1; D gene: TRBD2; CDR3 protein: CASSLQGGKRVAGSF; CDR3 DNA: TGTGCCAGCAGTTTACAGGGAGGCAAACGAGTAGCGGGGAGCTTC
V gene: TRBV10-3; clone size: many; J gene: TRBJ1-4; D gene: TRBD1; CDR3 protein: CAISNPTGGREKLFF; CDR3 DNA: TGTGCCATCAGTAATCCGACAGGGGGACGGGAAAAACTGTTTTTT
V gene: TRBV20-1; clone size: -; J gene: TRBJ1-1; D gene: -; CDR3 protein: CSASGDTEAFF; CDR3 DNA: TGCAGTGCGAGTGGGGACACTGAAGCTTTCTTT
V gene: TRBV9; clone size: many; J gene: TRBJ1-1; D gene: -; CDR3 protein: CASSVGGAVNTEAFF; CDR3 DNA: TGTGCCAGCAGCGTTGGAGGGGCGGTGAACACTGAAGCTTTCTTT
V gene: TRBV15; clone size: many; J gene: TRBJ2-4; D gene: -; CDR3 protein: CATSRVYEGVSVAKNIQYF; CDR3 DNA: TGTGCCACCAGCAGAGTATATGAGGGGGTCAGCGTGGCCAAAAACATTCAGTACTTC
V gene: TRBV6-2/TRBV6-3; clone size: -; J gene: TRBJ2-2; D gene: -; CDR3 protein: CASTAIDRLSGELFF; CDR3 DNA: TGTGCCAGCACCGCCATCGACAGGTTGTCCGGGGAGCTGTTTTTT
V gene: TRBV6-1; clone size: -; J gene: TRBJ2-2; D gene: -; CDR3 protein: CASSRLNSNTGELFF; CDR3 DNA: TGTGCCAGCAGTCGGTTAAACTCTAACACCGGGGAGCTGTTTTTT
V gene: TRBV7-2; clone size: many; J gene: TRBJ2-5; D gene: -; CDR3 protein: CASSLKPLETQYF; CDR3 DNA: TGTGCCAGCAGCTTAAAGCCCCTGGAGACCCAGTACTTC
V gene: TRBV12-3/TRBV12-4; clone size: -; J gene: TRBJ2-1; D gene: TRBD1; CDR3 protein: CASSDDRDEQFF; CDR3 DNA: TGTGCCAGCAGTGATGACAGGGATGAGCAGTTCTTC
V gene: TRBV11-3; clone size: -; J gene: TRBJ2-3; D gene: -; CDR3 protein: CASSLDGDTQYF; CDR3 DNA: TGTGCCAGCAGCTTAGATGGGGATACGCAGTATTTT
V gene: TRBV19; clone size: -; J gene: TRBJ2-3; D gene: TRBD2; CDR3 protein: CASSGRARDTQYF; CDR3 DNA: TGTGCCTCTAGCGGGAGGGCCAGAGATACGCAGTATTTT
V gene: TRBV19; clone size: -; J gene: TRBJ2-2; D gene: TRBD2; CDR3 protein: CASSVGTRGTGELFF; CDR3 DNA: TGCGCCAGTAGTGTCGGGACTAGGGGAACCGGGGAGCTGTTTTTT
V gene: TRBV28; clone size: many; J gene: TRBJ2-7; D gene: -; CDR3 protein: CAVHTQGDEQYF; CDR3 DNA: TGTGCCGTACACACTCAGGGAGACGAGCAGTACTTC
V gene: TRBV25-1; clone size: many; J gene: TRBJ2-2; D gene: -; CDR3 protein: CASSGAGGELFF; CDR3 DNA: TGTGCCAGCAGTGGGGCGGGAGGGGAGCTGTTTTTT
V gene: TRBV14; clone size: -; J gene: TRBJ2-3; D gene: TRBD2; CDR3 protein: CASTPGAGGFSDTQYF; CDR3 DNA: TGTGCCAGCACCCCAGGGGCGGGAGGATTCTCAGATACGCAGTATTTT
V gene: TRBV7-2; clone size: many; J gene: TRBJ2-1; D gene: TRBD2; CDR3 protein: CASSLVWRETEQFF; CDR3 DNA: TGTGCCAGCAGCTTAGTTTGGCGGGAGACTGAGCAGTTCTTC
V gene: TRBV5-1; clone size: many; J gene: TRBJ2-1; D gene: -; CDR3 protein: CASSLGNSYNEQFF; CDR3 DNA: TGCGCCAGCAGCTTGGGCAACTCCTACAATGAGCAGTTCTTC
V gene: TRBV7-2; clone size: many; J gene: TRBJ2-7; D gene: TRBD2; CDR3 protein: CASSRQLAGYEQYF; CDR3 DNA: TGTGCCAGCAGCCGTCAACTAGCGGGCTACGAGCAGTACTTC
V gene: TRBV5-1; clone size: many; J gene: TRBJ2-4; D gene: -; CDR3 protein: CASSTGPIAKNIQYF; CDR3 DNA: TGCGCCAGCAGCACGGGACCGATAGCCAAAAACATTCAGTACTTC
V gene: TRBV12-3/TRBV12-4; clone size: many; J gene: TRBJ1-5; D gene: -; CDR3 protein: CASSPSDSNNQPQHF; CDR3 DNA: TGTGCCAGCAGTCCGTCGGACAGCAACAATCAGCCCCAGCATTTT
V gene: TRBV7-2; clone size: many; J gene: TRBJ1-1; D gene: -; CDR3 protein: CASSLEALWGTEAFF; CDR3 DNA: TGTGCCAGCAGCTTAGAGGCCCTCTGGGGCACTGAAGCTTTCTTT
V gene: TRBV2; clone size: many; J gene: TRBJ1-5; D gene: TRBD1; CDR3 protein: CASGRGSPISNQPQHF; CDR3 DNA: TGTGCCAGCGGCAGGGGGTCCCCAATTAGCAATCAGCCCCAGCATTTT
V gene: TRBV5-1; clone size: many; J gene: TRBJ1-1; D gene: -; CDR3 protein: CASSLSQGVGTEAFF; CDR3 DNA: TGCGCCAGCAGCTTGAGTCAGGGAGTAGGAACTGAAGCTTTCTTT
V gene: TRBV7-9; clone size: many; J gene: TRBJ1-5; D gene: -; CDR3 protein: CASSFGAENQPQHF; CDR3 DNA: TGTGCCAGCAGCTTTGGTGCGGAGAATCAGCCCCAGCATTTT
V gene: TRBV4-2; clone size: many; J gene: TRBJ2-7; D gene: -; CDR3 protein: CASSQSDTGIEQYF; CDR3 DNA: TGTGCCAGCAGCCAAAGCGATACAGGGATCGAGCAGTACTTC
V gene: TRBV29-1; clone size: few; J gene: TRBJ2-7; D gene: -; CDR3 protein: CSVETGSSYEQYF; CDR3 DNA: TGCAGCGTTGAAACAGGGAGCTCCTACGAGCAGTACTTC
V gene: TRBV5-1; clone size: many; J gene: TRBJ1-5; D gene: TRBD1; CDR3 protein: CASSSTGDLDQPQHF; CDR3 DNA: TGCGCCAGCAGCTCTACAGGGGATCTGGATCAGCCCCAGCATTTT
V gene: TRBV12-3/TRBV12-4; clone size: many; J gene: TRBJ2-3; D gene: -; CDR3 protein: CASSLAVFASTDTQYF; CDR3 DNA: TGTGCCAGCAGTTTAGCGGTTTTCGCTAGCACAGATACGCAGTATTTT
V gene: TRBV19; clone size: once; J gene: TRBJ2-1; D gene: TRBD1; CDR3 protein: CASGQGLNEQFF; CDR3 DNA: TGTGCCAGTGGACAGGGGCTCAATGAGCAGTTCTTC
V gene: TRBV5-8; clone size: many; J gene: TRBJ2-7; D gene: -; CDR3 protein: CASSSRDDYEQYF; CDR3 DNA: TGTGCCAGCAGCTCCAGAGACGACTACGAGCAGTACTTC
V gene: TRBV6-5; clone size: -; J gene: TRBJ1-2; D gene: -; CDR3 protein: CASRSGFPGDGYTF; CDR3 DNA: TGTGCCAGCAGAAGTGGCTTCCCCGGGGATGGCTACACCTTC
V gene: TRBV28; clone size: many; J gene: TRBJ2-7; D gene: TRBD1; CDR3 protein: CASTPNPGQGYDEQYF; CDR3 DNA: TGTGCCAGCACCCCCAACCCGGGACAGGGCTATGACGAGCAGTACTTC
V gene: TRBV18; clone size: few; J gene: TRBJ2-7; D gene: TRBD1; CDR3 protein: CASSPTRDRFSYEQYF; CDR3 DNA: TGTGCCAGCTCACCCACCCGGGACAGATTCTCCTACGAGCAGTACTTC
V gene: TRBV13; clone size: many; J gene: TRBJ1-2; D gene: TRBD1; CDR3 protein: CASSWDRGSYGYTF; CDR3 DNA: TGTGCCAGCAGCTGGGACAGGGGGAGCTATGGCTACACCTTC
V gene: TRBV12-3/TRBV12-4; clone size: many; J gene: TRBJ2-6; D gene: -; CDR3 protein: CSSTRGGTSGANVLTF; CDR3 DNA: TGTTCCAGCACCCGGGGCGGTACCTCTGGGGCCAACGTCCTGACTTTC
V gene: TRBV9; clone size: few; J gene: TRBJ1-2; D gene: -; CDR3 protein: CASSVNRQSGYTF; CDR3 DNA: TGTGCCAGCAGCGTAAACCGACAGTCTGGCTACACCTTC
V gene: TRBV5-1; clone size: many; J gene: TRBJ1-5; D gene: TRBD1; CDR3 protein: CASRKGPGQGAGNQPQHF; CDR3 DNA: TGCGCCAGCAGAAAGGGGCCGGGACAGGGGGCTGGTAATCAGCCCCAGCATTTT
V gene: TRBV4-2; clone size: many; J gene: TRBJ1-2; D gene: TRBD1; CDR3 protein: CASSHNTGTGDYGYTF; CDR3 DNA: TGTGCCAGCAGCCACAATACCGGGACAGGGGACTATGGCTACACCTTC
V gene: TRBV20-1; clone size: many; J gene: TRBJ2-1; D gene: TRBD2; CDR3 protein: CSGSTSGRSNEQFF; CDR3 DNA: TGCAGTGGTTCGACTAGCGGGAGGTCCAATGAGCAGTTCTTC
V gene: TRBV19; clone size: many; J gene: TRBJ1-5; D gene: -; CDR3 protein: CASSPFRGQGQGGNQPQHF; CDR3 DNA: TGTGCCAGTAGTCCCTTCAGAGGGCAGGGTCAGGGTGGCAATCAGCCCCAGCATTTT
V gene: TRBV7-2; clone size: few; J gene: TRBJ2-5; D gene: TRBD1; CDR3 protein: CASSLGGTVQETQYF; CDR3 DNA: TGTGCCAGCAGCTTAGGAGGGACAGTTCAAGAGACCCAGTACTTC
V gene: TRBV20-1; clone size: -; J gene: TRBJ2-1; D gene: TRBD1; CDR3 protein: CSAREQGKIF; CDR3 DNA: TGCAGTGCTAGAGAACAGGGGAAGATCTTC
V gene: TRBV19; clone size: many; J gene: TRBJ1-5; D gene: -; CDR3 protein: CASSTSALFNQPQHF; CDR3 DNA: TGTGCCAGTAGTACCAGTGCCCTTTTCAATCAGCCCCAGCATTTT
V gene: TRBV7-2; clone size: many; J gene: TRBJ2-3; D gene: TRBD2; CDR3 protein: CASSFRGGRSGDTQYF; CDR3 DNA: TGTGCCAGCAGCTTTAGAGGCGGGAGGAGTGGAGATACGCAGTATTTT
V gene: TRBV11-2; clone size: many; J gene: TRBJ2-3; D gene: TRBD2; CDR3 protein: CASSWTSGGGADTQYF; CDR3 DNA: TGTGCCAGCAGCTGGACTAGCGGGGGCGGGGCAGATACGCAGTATTTT
V gene: TRBV7-3; clone size: many; J gene: TRBJ2-1; D gene: TRBD1; CDR3 protein: CASSSGQLTCYNEQFF; CDR3 DNA: TGTGCCAGCAGCTCGGGACAGCTAACCTGCTACAATGAGCAGTTCTTC
V gene: TRBV20-1; clone size: few; J gene: TRBJ2-4; D gene: TRBD2; CDR3 protein: CSALRGTRRNIQYF; CDR3 DNA: TGCAGTGCTTTAAGGGGGACTAGGCGAAACATTCAGTACTTC
V gene: TRBV5-1; clone size: many; J gene: TRBJ1-4; D gene: TRBD1; CDR3 protein: CASSWGTGVGEKLFF; CDR3 DNA: TGCGCCAGCAGCTGGGGGACAGGCGTGGGTGAAAAACTGTTTTTT
V gene: TRBV2; clone size: many; J gene: TRBJ2-1; D gene: TRBD2; CDR3 protein: CASMRLAGPYNEQFF; CDR3 DNA: TGTGCCAGCATGCGACTAGCGGGACCCTACAATGAGCAGTTCTTC
V gene: TRBV7-2; clone size: many; J gene: TRBJ2-7; D gene: -; CDR3 protein: CASSRQDRGSYEQYF; CDR3 DNA: TGTGCCAGCAGCCGCCAGGACAGAGGGTCGTACGAGCAGTACTTC
V gene: TRBV10-3; clone size: many; J gene: TRBJ2-3; D gene: -; CDR3 protein: CAISESGDSDTQYF; CDR3 DNA: TGTGCCATCAGTGAGTCTGGAGATTCAGATACGCAGTATTTT
V gene: TRBV7-2; clone size: -; J gene: TRBJ2-1; D gene: TRBD2; CDR3 protein: CASSLAGLAGGQFF; CDR3 DNA: TGTGCCAGCAGCTTAGCGGGACTAGCGGGAGGGCAGTTCTTC
V gene: TRBV7-9; clone size: many; J gene: TRBJ1-5; D gene: -; CDR3 protein: CASSPMQGGRQPQHF; CDR3 DNA: TGTGCCAGCAGCCCTATGCAGGGTGGGCGTCAGCCCCAGCATTTT
V gene: TRBV20-1; clone size: many; J gene: TRBJ1-5; D gene: TRBD1; CDR3 protein: CSAREGTGFQPQHF; CDR3 DNA: TGCAGTGCTAGAGAGGGGACAGGGTTTCAGCCCCAGCATTTT